This T cell receptor beta chain was sequenced during a study of T-cell reconstitution after alpha-beta-depleted transplantation in children. This clonotype showed up just a few times. The antigen remains unidentified. Unique molecular identifiers were incorporated into the prepared TCRbeta library. TCRdb redid the calling of the PCR reads with MiXCR, one entry per CDR3 protein. The data contain 250,000 to 400,000 distinct CDR3 sequences, approximately 23% of them singletons. Study conclusions and caveats: Surviving recipient T cells and thymic progenitors underlay high day-60 TCRbeta diversity in some patients.

Germline CDR1 SGHRS, CDR2 YFSETQ. The CDR3 loop spans 18 amino acids. V was pared by 0 bases and J by 1 base, with 19 bases between. The rearrangement uses TRBV5-1 and TRBJ2-5; D could derive from TRBD1 or TRBD2 (6 bases each). The sequence was collected from a male patient younger than 18 who had a stem cell transplant for acute lymphoblastic leukemia, so the T cells may come from the graft donor. The sequenced sample was PBMCs, mostly from graft donor cells, obtained 180 days after TCRalphabeta/CD19-depleted stem cell transplant. CDR3 in amino acids: CASSLGPPGARGQETQYF. The CDR3 DNA is TGCGCCAGCAGCTTGGGCCCGCCGGGGGCGCGGGGCCAAGAGACCCAGTACTTC.